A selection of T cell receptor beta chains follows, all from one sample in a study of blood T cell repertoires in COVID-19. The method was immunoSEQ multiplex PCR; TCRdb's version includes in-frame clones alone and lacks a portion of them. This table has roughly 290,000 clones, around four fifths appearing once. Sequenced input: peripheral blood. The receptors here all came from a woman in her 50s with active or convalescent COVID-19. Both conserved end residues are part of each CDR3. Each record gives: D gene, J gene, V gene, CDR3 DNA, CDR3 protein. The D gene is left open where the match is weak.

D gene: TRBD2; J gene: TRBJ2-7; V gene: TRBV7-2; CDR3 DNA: TGTGCCAGCAGTCTGACTAGCGCCTACGAGCAGTACTTC; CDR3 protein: CASSLTSAYEQYF
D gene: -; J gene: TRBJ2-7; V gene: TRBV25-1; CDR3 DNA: TGTGCCAGCAGTAACCGCCGGGGGGAGCAGTACTTC; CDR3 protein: CASSNRRGEQYF
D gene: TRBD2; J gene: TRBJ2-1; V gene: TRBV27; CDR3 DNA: TGTGCCAGCAGTTCCAGCGGGAGTTCCTACAATGAGCAGTTCTTC; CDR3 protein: CASSSSGSSYNEQFF
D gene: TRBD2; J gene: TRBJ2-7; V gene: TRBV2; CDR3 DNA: TGTGCCAGCAGCTGGCGCTACACCGGGACTAGCGGGTCTTCATCCTACGAGCAGTACTTC; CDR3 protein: CASSWRYTGTSGSSSYEQYF
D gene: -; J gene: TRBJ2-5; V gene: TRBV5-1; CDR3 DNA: TGCGCCAGCAGCTTGGACGGGAGCGCGGAAGAGACCCAGTACTTC; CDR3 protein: CASSLDGSAEETQYF
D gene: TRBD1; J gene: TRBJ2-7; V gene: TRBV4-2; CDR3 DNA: TGTGCCAGCAGCCGGGACAGGGATGCCTACGAGCAGTACTTC; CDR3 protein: CASSRDRDAYEQYF
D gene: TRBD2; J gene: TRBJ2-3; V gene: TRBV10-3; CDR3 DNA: TGTGCCATCAGGCCCCAACTAGCGGGAGCTGGAGATACGCAGTATTTT; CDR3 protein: CAIRPQLAGAGDTQYF
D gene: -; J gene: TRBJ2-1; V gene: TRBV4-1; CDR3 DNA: TGCGCCAGCAGCCAGGGGCTGCCCGTGAATGAGCAGTTCTTC; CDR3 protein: CASSQGLPVNEQFF
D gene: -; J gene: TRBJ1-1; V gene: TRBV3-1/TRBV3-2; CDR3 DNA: TGTGCCAGCAGCCAAGATCTGCAGGGCAGGTACGGAAACACTGAAGCTTTCTTT; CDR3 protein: CASSQDLQGRYGNTEAFF
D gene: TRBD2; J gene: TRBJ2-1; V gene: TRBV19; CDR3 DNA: TGTGCTTCCGAGGCTAGCGGACACAATGAGCAGTTCTTC; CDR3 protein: CASEASGHNEQFF
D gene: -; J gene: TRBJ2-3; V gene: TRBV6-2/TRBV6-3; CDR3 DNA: TGTGCCAGCAGTTACGGTCAGGGTAAAGCGCGCGTGAATACGCAGTATTTT; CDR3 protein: CASSYGQGKARVNTQYF
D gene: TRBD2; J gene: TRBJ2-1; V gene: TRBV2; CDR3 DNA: TGTGCCAGCACCTTGGGACTAGCGCGTCGCAATGAGCAGTTCTTC; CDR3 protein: CASTLGLARRNEQFF